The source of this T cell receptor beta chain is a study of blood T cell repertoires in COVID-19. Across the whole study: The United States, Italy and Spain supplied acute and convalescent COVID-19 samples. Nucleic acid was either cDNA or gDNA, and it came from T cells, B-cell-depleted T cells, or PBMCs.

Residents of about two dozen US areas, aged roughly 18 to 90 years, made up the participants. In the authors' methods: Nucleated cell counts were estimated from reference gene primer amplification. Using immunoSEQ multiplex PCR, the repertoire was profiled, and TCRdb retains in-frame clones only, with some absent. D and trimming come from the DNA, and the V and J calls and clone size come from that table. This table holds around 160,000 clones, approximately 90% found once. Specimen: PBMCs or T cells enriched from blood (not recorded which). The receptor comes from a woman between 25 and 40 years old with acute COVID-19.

In DNA form, the CDR3 reads TGTGCCAGCAGCTTAGCTAGTGGGGCATACAATGAGCAGTTCTTC. This translates into CASSLASGAYNEQFF. V and J are TRBV7-3 and TRBJ2-1, with D perhaps TRBD1 (5 bases). The V end was cut by 2 bases, the J end by 4 bases, with 12 bases between. This CDR3 contains 15 residues. Germline V lookup: CDR1 SGHTA, CDR2 FQGTGA.